A single T cell receptor (beta chain) is shown here with its context. Its antigen is still unknown. Base qualities are not recorded, but no much larger clone differs from it by a single base. The data were taken from a study of blood T cell repertoires in COVID-19 (dated by TCRdb to about 2020). Some background on the complete study: Collaborator samples came from the United States, Italy and Spain and covered acute and convalescent phases of COVID-19. Where available, HLA class I and class II types were obtained from metadata supplied by the sample provider rather than from assay-based typing. The sample metadata nearly always contained a de-identified subject ID, COVID-19 status, age in years and sex. Deeply sampled blood TCRbeta repertoires from subjects exposed to, actively infected with, or recovered from COVID-19 were included in the dataset. The samples were drawn from the first 160 participants of the ongoing ImmuneRACE study and from 950 to 1,500 subjects provided by 6 global collaborators. The material from the prospective study consisted of cDNA or gDNA derived from T cells, B-cell-depleted T cells, or PBMCs. The repertoires were made available in a free public database intended to serve as a resource for research on the immune response to SARS-CoV-2. What the authors observed across the whole study: How much clinical and demographic metadata was included differed by source and by participant, and the metadata was provided uncurated.

The collaborating institutions used their own protocols to collect whole blood in K2EDTA tubes. For TCRbeta analysis, collaborator samples were shipped as frozen whole blood, as isolated PBMCs, or as DNA extracted from either sample type. CDR1 is given as SGHTA and CDR2 as FQGNSA, both from the germline V gene. Trimming takes 2 bases from V and 9 bases from J, and the germline ends sit 14 bases apart. CDR3 length: 14 amino acids, cysteine to phenylalanine. Only CDR3 DNA is held: 42 bases, read in frame from base 1. TCRbeta CDR3 regions were amplified from genomic DNA by means of the immunoSEQ Assay, a bias-controlled multiplex PCR. In the authors' own workflow: The number of nucleated cells in each sample was estimated from the amplification of reference gene primers within the assay. To quantify the absolute abundance of each unique TCRbeta CDR3 rearrangement, sequence reads were collapsed and filtered. For each sample, productive Simpson clonality was calculated as the square root of Simpson's diversity index over productive rearrangements. This is the immuneACCESS table as TCRdb keeps it, with only in-frame sequences that have V and J called. A part of the clones is gone; compared with another copy, unresolved V genes explain less than half, and the rest is unexplained. That table furnishes V, J and clone size, whereas the DNA furnished D and trimming. The sample has under 65,000 clones on record, about 86% of them singletons. Clones ranked in the top ten supply over 1% of the sample.

The sequence derives from a man between 60 and 75 years old with acute or convalescent COVID-19. The chain joins TRBV7-2 to TRBJ2-1; TRBD2 is a weak D gene call, 6 bases matching. The sequenced material came from peripheral blood. CDR3 sequence: CASSLSSVRAEQFF. The bases read TGTGCCAGCAGCTTATCTAGCGTCCGGGCTGAGCAGTTCTTC.